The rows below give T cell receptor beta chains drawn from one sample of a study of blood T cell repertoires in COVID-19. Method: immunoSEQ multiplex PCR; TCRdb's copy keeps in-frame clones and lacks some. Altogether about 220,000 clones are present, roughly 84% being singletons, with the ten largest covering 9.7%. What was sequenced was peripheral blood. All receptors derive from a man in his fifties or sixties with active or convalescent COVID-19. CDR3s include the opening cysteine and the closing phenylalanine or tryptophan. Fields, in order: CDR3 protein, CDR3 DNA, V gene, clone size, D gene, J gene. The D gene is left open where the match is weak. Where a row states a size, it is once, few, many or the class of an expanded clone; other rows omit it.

cdr3_aa: CASTSTGNTEAFF
cdr3_nt: TGTGCCAGCACATCCACAGGGAACACTGAAGCTTTCTTT
v_call: TRBV28
clone_size: -
d_call: -
j_call: TRBJ1-1

cdr3_aa: CAWRSIGSATNEKLFF
cdr3_nt: TGTGCCTGGAGGTCAATCGGAAGCGCGACTAATGAAAAACTGTTTTTT
v_call: TRBV30
clone_size: -
d_call: -
j_call: TRBJ1-4

cdr3_aa: CASSSRDGGDGYTF
cdr3_nt: TGTGCCAGCAGCTCCCGGGACGGGGGGGATGGCTACACCTTC
v_call: TRBV7-2
clone_size: -
d_call: -
j_call: TRBJ1-2

cdr3_aa: CASSSTGTGESYGYTF
cdr3_nt: TGTGCCAGCAGCTCTACCGGGACAGGAGAGTCCTATGGCTACACCTTC
v_call: TRBV5-5
clone_size: -
d_call: TRBD1
j_call: TRBJ1-2

cdr3_aa: CASSQDWGGREKLFF
cdr3_nt: TGTGCCAGCAGCCAAGATTGGGGGGGGCGCGAAAAACTGTTTTTT
v_call: TRBV3-1/TRBV3-2
clone_size: -
d_call: -
j_call: TRBJ1-4

cdr3_aa: CASSSGDGYNSPLHF
cdr3_nt: TGTGCCAGCAGCTCGGGGGACGGGTATAATTCACCCCTCCACTTT
v_call: TRBV9
clone_size: few
d_call: -
j_call: TRBJ1-6

cdr3_aa: CASSRGAGGYGYTF
cdr3_nt: TGTGCCAGCAGCCGGGGGGCAGGGGGATATGGCTACACCTTC
v_call: TRBV14
clone_size: -
d_call: TRBD1
j_call: TRBJ1-2

cdr3_aa: CASSLEAGGGSYEQYF
cdr3_nt: TGCGCCAGCAGCTTGGAGGCCGGGGGGGGCTCCTACGAGCAGTACTTC
v_call: TRBV5-1
clone_size: -
d_call: TRBD2
j_call: TRBJ2-7

cdr3_aa: CASSPGGGLNYGYTF
cdr3_nt: TGTGCCAGCAGCCCCGGAGGGGGCCTCAACTATGGCTACACCTTC
v_call: TRBV7-9
clone_size: -
d_call: TRBD1
j_call: TRBJ1-2

cdr3_aa: CAISHETSGSNEQFF
cdr3_nt: TGTGCCATCAGTCACGAGACTAGCGGGAGCAATGAGCAGTTCTTC
v_call: TRBV10-3
clone_size: -
d_call: TRBD2
j_call: TRBJ2-1

cdr3_aa: CASRRTGQPNEKLFF
cdr3_nt: TGCGCCAGCAGACGAACAGGACAGCCGAATGAAAAACTGTTTTTT
v_call: TRBV5-1
clone_size: -
d_call: -
j_call: TRBJ1-4

cdr3_aa: CAGDRDGSTEAFF
cdr3_nt: TGTGCCGGGGACAGGGATGGGTCCACTGAAGCTTTCTTT
v_call: TRBV2
clone_size: -
d_call: TRBD1
j_call: TRBJ1-1

cdr3_aa: CASSQDTTDTQYF
cdr3_nt: TGTGCCAGCAGCCAAGACACAACAGATACGCAGTATTTT
v_call: TRBV5-4
clone_size: -
d_call: -
j_call: TRBJ2-3

cdr3_aa: CASSLGGGSEAFF
cdr3_nt: TGTGCCAGCAGCTTAGGAGGTGGGTCGGAAGCTTTCTTT
v_call: TRBV7-2
clone_size: -
d_call: -
j_call: TRBJ1-1

cdr3_aa: CASSQSRDGSLKNIQYF
cdr3_nt: TGCGCCAGCAGTCAATCGCGGGACGGATCACTAAAAAACATTCAGTACTTC
v_call: TRBV23-1
clone_size: -
d_call: -
j_call: TRBJ2-4

cdr3_aa: CAISPRPGQGVDTIYF
cdr3_nt: TGTGCCATCAGCCCTAGGCCGGGACAGGGGGTTGACACCATATATTTT
v_call: TRBV10-3
clone_size: -
d_call: TRBD1
j_call: TRBJ1-3

cdr3_aa: CASSHRDRGRIGELFF
cdr3_nt: TGTGCCAGTAGTCACCGGGACAGGGGGCGGATCGGGGAGCTGTTTTTT
v_call: TRBV19
clone_size: -
d_call: TRBD1
j_call: TRBJ2-2

cdr3_aa: CASRPHTGDEQFF
cdr3_nt: TGCGCCAGCAGACCTCACACAGGGGATGAGCAGTTCTTC
v_call: TRBV5-1
clone_size: -
d_call: TRBD1
j_call: TRBJ2-1

cdr3_aa: CASSLAHRLNTEAFF
cdr3_nt: TGTGCCAGCAGCTTAGCGCACAGGTTGAACACTGAAGCTTTCTTT
v_call: TRBV7-2
clone_size: -
d_call: -
j_call: TRBJ1-1

cdr3_aa: CASSLELSGAWSYNEQFF
cdr3_nt: TGTGCCAGCAGCTTAGAACTTAGCGGGGCTTGGTCCTACAATGAGCAGTTCTTC
v_call: TRBV11-2
clone_size: -
d_call: TRBD2
j_call: TRBJ2-1

cdr3_aa: CASSLTRRYQPQHF
cdr3_nt: TGTGCCAGCAGTTTAACGCGCAGGTATCAGCCCCAGCATTTT
v_call: TRBV28
clone_size: -
d_call: -
j_call: TRBJ1-5

cdr3_aa: CSVEDEGGSSYNEQFF
cdr3_nt: TGCAGCGTTGAAGATGAGGGGGGGAGCTCCTACAATGAGCAGTTCTTC
v_call: TRBV29-1
clone_size: -
d_call: -
j_call: TRBJ2-1

cdr3_aa: CASSLDYSSGVTTDTQYF
cdr3_nt: TGTGCCAGCAGCTTAGATTATTCTAGCGGGGTTACCACAGATACGCAGTATTTT
v_call: TRBV7-2
clone_size: -
d_call: TRBD2
j_call: TRBJ2-3

cdr3_aa: CASSQDRVAGGGYEQYF
cdr3_nt: TGCGCCAGCAGCCAAGATCGGGTAGCGGGAGGGGGGTACGAGCAGTACTTC
v_call: TRBV4-1
clone_size: once
d_call: TRBD2
j_call: TRBJ2-7

cdr3_aa: CASSLAVAGEQFF
cdr3_nt: TGCGCCAGCAGCTTGGCCGTGGCGGGGGAGCAGTTCTTC
v_call: TRBV5-1
clone_size: -
d_call: -
j_call: TRBJ2-1

cdr3_aa: CASSVASGGYEQYF
cdr3_nt: TGTGCCAGCAGCGTAGCCAGCGGCGGCTACGAGCAGTACTTC
v_call: TRBV9
clone_size: -
d_call: -
j_call: TRBJ2-7

cdr3_aa: CASSQDLGGSNTEAFF
cdr3_nt: TGTGCCAGCAGCCAAGATCTAGGAGGGTCGAACACTGAAGCTTTCTTT
v_call: TRBV3-1/TRBV3-2
clone_size: -
d_call: -
j_call: TRBJ1-1

cdr3_aa: CASSPGLAQYREQYF
cdr3_nt: TGCGCCAGCAGCCCCGGACTAGCCCAGTATCGGGAGCAGTACTTC
v_call: TRBV4-1
clone_size: -
d_call: TRBD2
j_call: TRBJ2-7

cdr3_aa: CASSSGVTDTQYF
cdr3_nt: TGTGCCAGCAGCTCAGGCGTCACAGATACGCAGTATTTT
v_call: TRBV9
clone_size: -
d_call: -
j_call: TRBJ2-3

cdr3_aa: CAISEGPGTGAYYGYTF
cdr3_nt: TGTGCCATCAGTGAAGGCCCCGGGACAGGGGCATACTATGGCTACACCTTC
v_call: TRBV10-3
clone_size: -
d_call: TRBD1
j_call: TRBJ1-2

cdr3_aa: CSASMTGYGNTIYF
cdr3_nt: TGCAGTGCTAGTATGACAGGGTACGGAAACACCATATATTTT
v_call: TRBV20-1
clone_size: -
d_call: TRBD1
j_call: TRBJ1-3

cdr3_aa: CATSPAWGVGEQYF
cdr3_nt: TGTGCCACCAGTCCCGCGTGGGGGGTGGGGGAGCAGTACTTC
v_call: TRBV15
clone_size: -
d_call: -
j_call: TRBJ2-7

cdr3_aa: CATSSPGTSGGNEQFF
cdr3_nt: TGTGCCACCAGCAGCCCCGGGACTAGCGGGGGCAATGAGCAGTTCTTC
v_call: TRBV15
clone_size: -
d_call: TRBD2
j_call: TRBJ2-1

cdr3_aa: CASSLWRGPDTQYF
cdr3_nt: TGTGCCAGCAGCTTATGGCGGGGCCCAGATACGCAGTATTTT
v_call: TRBV11-2
clone_size: -
d_call: -
j_call: TRBJ2-3

cdr3_aa: CASSSQRQGNRFF
cdr3_nt: TGTGCCAGCAGCTCTCAACGACAGGGGAATCGGTTCTTC
v_call: TRBV7-2
clone_size: -
d_call: TRBD1
j_call: TRBJ2-1

cdr3_aa: CASSLAAGSTDTQYF
cdr3_nt: TGTGCCAGCAGCTTAGCTGCGGGAAGCACAGATACGCAGTATTTT
v_call: TRBV7-9
clone_size: -
d_call: -
j_call: TRBJ2-3

cdr3_aa: CASSLAGRDTDTQYF
cdr3_nt: TGCGCCAGCAGCTTGGCGGGGCGGGACACAGATACGCAGTATTTT
v_call: TRBV5-1
clone_size: -
d_call: -
j_call: TRBJ2-3

cdr3_aa: CAISDREDTQYF
cdr3_nt: TGTGCCATCAGTGACCGGGAAGATACGCAGTATTTT
v_call: TRBV10-3
clone_size: once
d_call: -
j_call: TRBJ2-3

cdr3_aa: CASSLRTGGKQPQHF
cdr3_nt: TGCGCCAGCAGCCTCCGGACAGGTGGGAAACAGCCCCAGCATTTT
v_call: TRBV4-1
clone_size: -
d_call: TRBD1
j_call: TRBJ1-5

cdr3_aa: CASSSIAGETQYF
cdr3_nt: TGTGCCAGCAGTTCAATAGCGGGAGAGACCCAGTACTTC
v_call: TRBV28
clone_size: once
d_call: TRBD2
j_call: TRBJ2-5

cdr3_aa: CASSFVGGSGANVLTF
cdr3_nt: TGCGCCAGCAGCTTCGTCGGGGGCTCTGGGGCCAACGTCCTGACTTTC
v_call: TRBV5-1
clone_size: -
d_call: -
j_call: TRBJ2-6

cdr3_aa: CASAGQTYTGELFF
cdr3_nt: TGCGCCAGCGCGGGGCAGACTTACACCGGGGAGCTGTTTTTT
v_call: TRBV5-1
clone_size: -
d_call: -
j_call: TRBJ2-2

cdr3_aa: CASSQVAGLPTGELFF
cdr3_nt: TGTGCCAGCAGCCAAGTAGCGGGGCTACCCACCGGGGAGCTGTTTTTT
v_call: TRBV3-1/TRBV3-2
clone_size: few
d_call: TRBD2
j_call: TRBJ2-2

cdr3_aa: CASSLLSGSGTEAFF
cdr3_nt: TGTGCCAGCAGCTTGTTATCCGGGTCGGGCACTGAAGCTTTCTTT
v_call: TRBV5-5
clone_size: -
d_call: -
j_call: TRBJ1-1